These 22 T cell receptor beta chains share one sample of origin, sequenced in a study of blood T cell repertoires in COVID-19. Measured with immunoSEQ multiplex PCR; TCRdb has only the in-frame clones, and not every one. The sample has about 20,000 clones; around 74% are singletons. The sequencing input was peripheral blood. The source is a man at least 80 years old with acute or convalescent COVID-19.

The chain links TRBV19 to TRBJ1-1, with 11 bases that match TRBD1. Germline-derived CDR1 and CDR2 are LNHDA and SQIVND (reference sequence). Germline trimming cut 6 bases from V and 8 bases from J; bases unmatched to any gene: 11. This CDR3 has 15 amino acids. The CDR3 is CASRQPGQGAGEAFF. The CDR3 DNA reads TGTGCCAGTAGACAACCCGGACAGGGGGCGGGCGAAGCTTTCTTT.

The chain combines TRBV19 with TRBJ2-3; 12 nucleotides line up with TRBD2. Germline V lookup: CDR1 LNHDA, CDR2 SQIVND (reference sequence). Germline trimming cut 3 bases from V and 6 bases from J; bases unmatched to any gene: 4. The length of the CDR3 is 15 residues. CDR3 loop: CASSMTSGSLDTQYF. In nucleotides, the CDR3 is TGTGCCAGTAGTATGACTAGCGGGAGTTTGGATACGCAGTATTTT.

The V and J genes are TRBV28 and TRBJ1-4, with D unclear. Per the germline V gene, CDR1 is MDHEN and CDR2 is SYDVKM. The CDR3 loop spans 14 amino acids. Trimming left V 1 base short and J 8 bases short, with 11 bases between. The CDR3 loop is CASSLSSPGEKLFF. CDR3 bases: TGTGCCAGCAGTTTATCGTCCCCCGGGGAAAAACTGTTTTTT.

The chain carries TRBV27 and TRBJ2-1, with a tentative D call TRBD1 (5 bases). This CDR3 spans 13 amino acids. V lost 3 bases and J 13 bases, leaving 16 bases between the germline ends. Per germline, CDR1 MNHEY and CDR2 SMNVEV (reference sequence). The CDR3 loop reads CASSLWQGRFQFF. The CDR3 nucleotides read TGTGCCAGCAGTTTGTGGCAGGGTAGGTTTCAGTTCTTC.

The rearrangement joins TRBV4-3 to TRBJ2-7, with TRBD1 matching 10 bases. Germline CDR1 reads LGHNA; CDR2 reads YSLEER. The junction had 8 bases not matched to a gene; V was cut back by 4 bases and J by 5 bases. This CDR3 is 15 amino acids long. CDR3 protein: CASSPIGTGVNEQYF. The CDR3 region has the DNA TGCGCCAGCAGCCCAATCGGGACAGGGGTTAACGAGCAGTACTTC.

J is TRBJ1-5 and V is TRBV27; D unclear. The CDR3 spans 12 residues. Between the trimmed V and J ends, which lost 5 bases and 4 bases, there was a span of 6 bases. CDR1 MNHEY and CDR2 SMNVEV come from the germline V gene (reference sequence). The CDR3 loop is CASSPNNQPQHF. The CDR3 bases are TGTGCCAGCAGTCCCAATAATCAGCCCCAGCATTTT.

Here the CDR3 DNA reads TGTGCCTGGAGTAAGACAGAGAACACTGAAGCTTTCTTT. Amino acid sequence: CAWSKTENTEAFF. The V call is TRBV30, the J call TRBJ1-1; possible D gene TRBD1, 5 bases. This CDR3 is 13 amino acids long. Germline assignment: CDR1 GTSNPN and CDR2 SVGIG (reference sequence). V was clipped by 2 bases and J by 1 base, with 8 bases between them.

This clone was detected a few times. The chain employs TRBV10-3 and TRBJ1-1, with TRBD1 matching 12 bases. This CDR3 is 14 amino acids long. V dropped 5 bases and J dropped 6; count of bases not matched to a gene: 4. Germline CDR1 reads ENHRY; CDR2 reads SYGVKD. The CDR3 DNA reads as TGTGCCATCAGTAGGGACAGGGGGCAATCTGAAGCTTTCTTT. It codes for CAISRDRGQSEAFF.

The DNA of the CDR3 is TGCGCCAGCAGCCAAAGACAGGGGGCGGGTGAGCAGTACGTC. It specifies CASSQRQGAGEQYV. The rearrangement uses TRBV4-1 and TRBJ2-7; the match to TRBD1 covers 10 bases. From germline, CDR1 is MGHRA and CDR2 YSYEKL. Losses at the gene ends were 2 bases for V and 7 bases for J; bases not matched to a gene: 5. The CDR3 consists of 14 residues.

This clone was detected a few times. A read error may account for a junction end that differs from germline. The V call is TRBV11-2, the J call TRBJ1-5; no reliable D call. Looked up from germline, CDR1 is SGHAT and CDR2 is FQNNGV. The CDR3 totals 15 residues. The CDR3 protein is CASSLDADSNQPQHF. CDR3 coding DNA: TGTGCCAGCAGTTTAGACGCAGATAGCAATCAGCCCCAGCATTTT.

In its sample, this clone was seen once. This rearrangement joins TRBV5-8 to TRBJ1-2; perhaps TRBD1 as D (5 bases). V was pared by 4 bases and J by 2 bases, with 12 bases between. CDR3 length equals 14 residues. Germline V CDR1 and CDR2: SGHTS, YDEGEE. CDR3 nucleotides: TGTGCCAGCAGCCTACCGACAGAAAACTATGGCTACACCTTC. As protein: CASSLPTENYGYTF. The full variable domain, its missing parts supplied by reference TRBV5-8 and TRBJ1-2, is EAGVTQSPTHLIKTRGQQATLRCSPISGHTSVYWYQQALGLGLQFLLWYDEGEERNRGNFPPRFSGRQFPNYSSELNVNALELEDSALYLCASSLPTENYGYTFGSGTRLTVV.

The chain combines TRBV6-1 with TRBJ2-3, with 10 positions matching TRBD2. V dropped 4 bases and J dropped 2; count of bases not matched to a gene: 6. This CDR3 region has 16 residues. Germline V CDR1 and CDR2: MNHNS, SASEGT. CDR3 amino acids: CASSVNSGRITDTQYF. For the CDR3, the DNA is TGTGCCAGCAGTGTAAATAGCGGGAGGATCACAGATACGCAGTATTTT.

This clone was seen a handful of times. J is TRBJ1-3 and V is TRBV6-5; D not resolved. V was trimmed by 5 bases and J by 0 bases, leaving 11 bases between them. This CDR3 is 15 amino acids long. CDR1 MNHEY and CDR2 SVGAGI come from the germline V gene. The CDR3 nucleotides are TGTGCCAGCAGTCGTACAGAACCCTCTGGAAACACCATATATTTT. It translates to CASSRTEPSGNTIYF.

This rearrangement joins TRBV7-2 to TRBJ2-1, with 9 bases aligning to TRBD1. The CDR3 runs 12 residues. Germline V lookup: CDR1 SGHTA, CDR2 FQGNSA. V lost 5 bases, J lost 16 bases, and 9 bases stayed unmatched. The CDR3 here is CASSPRTGEGFF. For the CDR3, the DNA is TGTGCCAGCAGCCCACGGACAGGGGAAGGTTTCTTC.

The chain employs TRBV19 and TRBJ1-5; maybe TRBD1 (5 bases). Germline V gives CDR1 LNHDA, CDR2 SQIVND (reference sequence). V lost 2 bases to trimming and J lost 9 bases, with 14 bases between them. The CDR3 consists of 14 residues. CDR3 sequence: CASSISQQGMPQHF. CDR3 nucleotide sequence: TGTGCCAGTAGTATATCACAGCAGGGTATGCCCCAGCATTTT.

This chain uses TRBV4-1 with TRBJ2-1; 9 bases are a match to TRBD2. Losses at the gene ends were 3 bases for V and 4 bases for J; bases not matched to a gene: 10. CDR1 and CDR2 (germline): MGHRA, YSYEKL. The length of the CDR3 is 17 residues. In nucleotides, the CDR3 is TGCGCCAGCAGCCACACCCTAGCGGGACGATTATACAATGAGCAGTTCTTC. Its protein product is CASSHTLAGRLYNEQFF.

CDR3 loop: CASSLSLGSNSPLHF. CDR3 nucleotides: TGTGCCAGCAGTTTATCCTTGGGCTCCAATTCACCCCTCCACTTT. V is TRBV27 and J is TRBJ1-6; D unclear. V was pared by 0 bases and J by 7 bases, with 10 bases between. Germline CDR1 reads MNHEY; CDR2 reads SMNVEV (reference sequence). CDR3 size: 15 residues.

The rearrangement joins TRBV28 to TRBJ2-1; D gene uncertain. The CDR3 runs 12 residues. CDR1 is MDHEN and CDR2 is SYDVKM in the germline V gene. Trimming took 2 bases from V and 9 from J, leaving 8 bases between them. CDR3: CASSLRLVEQFF. The CDR3 nucleotides are TGTGCCAGCAGTTTACGGTTGGTTGAGCAGTTCTTC. Based on the CDR3 plus reference TRBV28 and TRBJ2-1, the full variable domain is DVKVTQSSRYLVKRTGEKVFLECVQDMDHENMFWYRQDPGLGLRLIYFSYDVKMKEKGDIPEGYSVSREKKERFSLILESASTNQTSMYLCASSLRLVEQFFGPGTRLTVL.

The chain has TRBV15 and TRBJ1-4; 7 bases align to TRBD1. After removal of 7 bases from V and 4 bases from J, the junction contained 3 bases not matched to a gene. CDR3 length: 13 residues. Per the germline V gene, CDR1 is LNHNV and CDR2 is YYDKDF (reference sequence). The CDR3 protein is CATMGQNNEKLFF. CDR3 bases: TGTGCCACCATGGGACAGAATAATGAAAAACTGTTTTTT.

In its sample, this clone is medium-sized (0.01 to 0.1%). This chain joins TRBV3-1 (or the pseudogene TRBV3-2) and TRBJ2-2; 7 bases align to TRBD2. CDR3 length: 16 residues. The germline gives CDR1 LGHDT, CDR2 YNNKEL (reference sequence). With V trimmed by 4 bases and J by 0 bases, 5 bases remained unmatched. The CDR3 region has the DNA TGTGCCAGCAGCCGAGGGACTACTCCGAACACCGGGGAGCTGTTTTTT. Its protein is CASSRGTTPNTGELFF.

The rearrangement joins TRBV7-9 to TRBJ2-5; 7 nucleotides agree with TRBD1. The CDR3 contains 14 residues. Germline lookup yields CDR1 SEHNR and CDR2 FQNEAQ (reference sequence). V dropped 1 base and J dropped 5; count of bases not matched to a gene: 4. The CDR3, as DNA: TGTGCCAGCAGCTTAGGGACAGGTGGGGAGACCCAGTACTTC. Translation: CASSLGTGGETQYF.

The chain uses TRBV5-1 and TRBJ1-2; 10 bases agree with TRBD1. V gave up 4 bases and J gave up 6 bases; unmatched junction bases: 12. This CDR3 spans 16 amino acids. In germline, CDR1 is SGHRS, CDR2 YFSETQ. This CDR3 reads CASSHTTGGEGNGYTF. CDR3 in DNA: TGCGCCAGCAGCCACACGACAGGGGGCGAAGGTAATGGCTACACCTTC.